The 9 T cell receptor beta chains presented below share a single source sample, sequenced in a study of cytomegalovirus exposure and HLA in healthy donors. The method was immunoSEQ multiplex PCR; TCRdb's version includes in-frame clones alone and lacks a portion of them. Of about 150,000 clones detected, roughly 86% appear once; the ten largest clones hold less than 5.5%. Sequencing was carried out using PBMCs. Every receptor here comes from a young man in good health and CMV-seropositive.

The chain joins TRBV6-5 to TRBJ1-6, with 7 nucleotides matching TRBD1. Per germline, CDR1 MNHEY and CDR2 SVGAGI. With V trimmed by 4 bases and J by 7 bases, 1 base remained unmatched. The CDR3 length is 13 residues. This CDR3 is CASSLGGNSPLHF. As DNA, the CDR3 is TGTGCCAGCAGTTTAGGGGGCAATTCACCCCTCCACTTT.

The CDR3: CASSISVGVSTEAFF. The CDR3 region has the DNA TGCGCCAGCAGCATATCCGTGGGAGTGAGCACTGAAGCTTTCTTT. The chain couples TRBV5-1 to TRBJ1-1; D remains ambiguous. V lost 4 bases and J lost 4, with 17 bases in between. The CDR3 length is 15 residues. The V gene's germline CDR1 is SGHRS and CDR2 YFSETQ.

The chain combines TRBV19 with TRBJ2-5; 9 bases align to TRBD1. The V segment lost 3 bases and the J segment 6 bases; nucleotides outside the gene matches: 8. Germline values: CDR1 LNHDA, CDR2 SQIVND (reference sequence). This CDR3 is built from 15 residues. This chain's CDR3 is CASSISGQGIQTQYF. The CDR3 bases are TGTGCCAGTAGTATTTCGGGACAGGGTATACAGACCCAGTACTTC.

The J gene is TRBJ2-5, the V gene TRBV4-1, with 7 bases identical to TRBD1. This CDR3 has 16 amino acids. After removal of 1 base from V and 3 bases from J, the junction contained 8 bases not matched to a gene. Germline-derived CDR1 and CDR2 are MGHRA and YSYEKL. The CDR3 nucleotides are TGCGCCAGCAGCCAAGTCCCAGGACAGGTAAAAGAGACCCAGTACTTC. Its protein product is CASSQVPGQVKETQYF.

In its sample, this clone was seen once. V is TRBV15 and J is TRBJ2-7; 7 nucleotides align to TRBD2. Germline CDR1 LNHNV, CDR2 YYDKDF (reference sequence). The V segment lost 3 bases and the J segment 4 bases; nucleotides outside the gene matches: 9. This CDR3 has 15 amino acids. Written as DNA, the CDR3 is TGTGCCACCAGCAGTCTCCCGGGACTAACTTACGAGCAGTACTTC. Residues: CATSSLPGLTYEQYF.

This clone was seen only once. The V gene is TRBV7-9, the J gene TRBJ2-7; D is unresolved. Germline V CDR1 and CDR2: SEHNR, FQNEAQ (reference sequence). Trimming left V 5 bases short and J 0 bases short, with 14 bases between. The CDR3 is made up of 15 amino acids. The CDR3 protein is CASSPTPQSSYEQYF. CDR3 DNA sequence: TGTGCCAGCAGCCCAACGCCACAGTCCTCCTACGAGCAGTACTTC.

The chain is built from TRBV11-2 and TRBJ2-2; 11 nucleotides line up with TRBD1. V trimming: 6 bases; J trimming: 6 bases; junction bases outside the gene matches: 3. Germline CDR1 reads SGHAT; CDR2 reads FQNNGV. The CDR3 has 14 residues. CDR3 loop: CASRGQGGSGELFF. The CDR3 nucleotides are TGTGCCAGCAGGGGACAGGGGGGCTCCGGGGAGCTGTTTTTT.

The gene calls are TRBV30 and TRBJ2-7; 12 nucleotides align to TRBD2. Trimming took 0 bases from V and 3 from J; bases not matched to a gene: 9. Germline lookup yields CDR1 GTSNPN and CDR2 SVGIG (reference sequence). This CDR3 comprises 17 residues. CDR3 loop: CAWSVLAGGGSVYEQYF. The CDR3 DNA reads as TGTGCCTGGAGTGTACTAGCGGGAGGTGGGTCGGTCTACGAGCAGTACTTC.

The chain is built from TRBV10-2 and TRBJ2-2, with TRBD2 matching 13 bases. Germline V gene data show CDR1 as WSHSY and CDR2 as SAAADI. V shed 11 bases and J 0 bases; nucleotides not matched to a gene: 9. This CDR3 has 17 amino acids. Written as DNA, the CDR3 is TGCGCCGGCCTCCAGACTAGCGGGGGGTCGAACACCGGGGAGCTGTTTTTT. It is translated as CAGLQTSGGSNTGELFF.